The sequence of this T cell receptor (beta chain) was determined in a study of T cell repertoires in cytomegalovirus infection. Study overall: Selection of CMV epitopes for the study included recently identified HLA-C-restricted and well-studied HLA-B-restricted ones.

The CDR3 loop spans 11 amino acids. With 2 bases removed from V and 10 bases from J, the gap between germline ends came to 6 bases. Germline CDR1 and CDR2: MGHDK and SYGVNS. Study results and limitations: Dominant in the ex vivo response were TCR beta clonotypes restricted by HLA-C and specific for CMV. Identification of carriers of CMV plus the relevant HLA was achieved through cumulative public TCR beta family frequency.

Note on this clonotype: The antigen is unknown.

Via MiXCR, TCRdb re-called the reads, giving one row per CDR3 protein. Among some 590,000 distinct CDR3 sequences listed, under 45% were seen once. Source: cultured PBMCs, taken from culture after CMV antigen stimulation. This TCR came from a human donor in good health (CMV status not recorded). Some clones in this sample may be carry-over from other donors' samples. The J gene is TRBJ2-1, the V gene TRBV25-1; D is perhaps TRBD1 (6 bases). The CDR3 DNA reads TGTGCCAGCAGTGAAGGGACAGAGCAGTTCTTC. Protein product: CASSEGTEQFF.